The T cell receptor beta chain described here comes from a study of OX40 agonist ivuxolimab in advanced cancers. The V and J ends lost 2 bases and 4 bases respectively, with 13 bases between them. Germline CDR1 SGHDT, CDR2 YYEEEE. The CDR3 is 15 amino acids. Here immunoSEQ multiplex PCR was the method, and the copy in TCRdb shows in-frame clones only, minus some. The sample comprises roughly 74,000 clones, approximately 92% of which are singletons, and approximately 8.6% rests with the top ten. This clone was seen at least ten times. The input for sequencing was CD4+ or CD8+ T cells sorted from blood, taken in a trial of the OX40 agonist ivuxolimab. The chain links TRBV5-6 to TRBJ1-3, with D uncertain. This clonotype was sampled from an adult with an advanced solid tumor such as melanoma, head and neck, liver or kidney cancer. The CDR3 here is CASSLRLGGGNTIYF. Here the CDR3 DNA reads TGTGCCAGCAGCTTACGTCTCGGAGGGGGAAACACCATATATTTT. Full variable domain (missing parts from reference TRBV5-6 and TRBJ1-3): DAGVTQSPTHLIKTRGQQVTLRCSPKSGHDTVSWYQQALGQGPQFIFQYYEEEERQRGNFPDRFSGHQFPNYSSELNVNALLLGDSALYLCASSLRLGGGNTIYFGEGSWLTVV.